These 12 T cell receptor beta chains were all obtained from the same sample, sequenced in a study of T cells in Graves' hyperthyroidism and ophthalmopathy. The source material, RNA transcripts, was used to amplify TCR beta CDR3 regions. The study used the HTBI primer set for a first-round RT-PCR of the TCR CDR3. TCRdb analysed the multiplex PCR reads with MiXCR anew, one entry per CDR3 protein. The data hold about 770,000 distinct CDR3 sequences, with around a sixth observed a single time. Input material: blood. These receptors were collected from a woman aged 50 to 65 with Graves' hyperthyroidism that later progressed to Graves' ophthalmopathy.

This clonotype was seen at least ten times. The chain employs TRBV6-1 and TRBJ2-7; perhaps D is TRBD1 or TRBD2 (6 bases each). Germline-derived CDR1 and CDR2 are MNHNS and SASEGT. V dropped 7 bases and J dropped 3 bases, with 22 bases sitting between them. This CDR3 spans 16 amino acids. The CDR3: CASTMVGGMAYYEQYF. CDR3 nucleotide sequence: TGTGCCAGCACCATGGTGGGGGGCATGGCCTACTACGAGCAGTACTTC.

A remark on this clonotype: This may be a read error, as it is one base from a much larger clone. The chain is built from TRBV3-1 and TRBJ2-1, with D perhaps matching TRBD2 (7 bases). V lost 0 bases to trimming and J lost 7 bases, with 16 bases between them. From germline, CDR1 is LGHDT and CDR2 YNNKEL (reference sequence). This CDR3 is built from 16 residues. This chain's CDR3 is CASSQDLVGGLNEQFF. DNA for the CDR3: TGTGCCAGCAGCCAAGATCTAGTGGGGGGGCTTAATGAGCAGTTCTTC.

The sample holds many counts of this clonotype. This rearrangement joins TRBV11-2 to TRBJ2-1; D is uncertain. CDR3 length equals 15 residues. Trimming took 7 bases from V and 4 from J, leaving 17 bases between them. The germline V gene encodes CDR1 SGHAT and CDR2 FQNNGV. The CDR3 sequence is CASTRHGDLYNEQFF. CDR3 nucleotides: TGTGCCAGCACCCGTCATGGCGATTTATACAATGAGCAGTTCTTC.

This chain connects TRBV5-1 to TRBJ2-2, with D possibly TRBD1 on 6 matching bases. The CDR3 contains 13 residues. V was clipped by 7 bases and J by 4 bases, with 11 bases between them. Germline V gene lookup returns CDR1 SGHRS and CDR2 YFSETQ. The CDR3, as DNA: TGCGCCAGCGCGACAGGAGCCACCGGGGAGCTGTTTTTT. Encoded protein: CASATGATGELFF. Looking up the rest from reference TRBV5-1 and TRBJ2-2 gives the full variable domain: KAGVTQTPRYLIKTRGQQVTLSCSPISGHRSVSWYQQTPGQGLQFLFEYFSETQRNKGNFPGRFSGRQFSNSRSEMNVSTLELGDSALYLCASATGATGELFFGEGSRLTVL.

The chain combines TRBV14 with TRBJ2-1; a weak D match, TRBD2 (5 bases). Trimming stripped 1 base from V and 9 bases from J, with 13 bases between. This CDR3 is built from 14 residues. Per the germline V gene, CDR1 is SGHDN and CDR2 is FVKESK. CDR3 DNA sequence: TGTGCCAGCAGCCAAGTTCACTTAGGGAGTGAGCAGTTCTTC. It is translated as CASSQVHLGSEQFF.

Many counts were recorded for this clonotype. This rearrangement joins TRBV2 to TRBJ1-5; D perhaps matches TRBD1 (6 bases). The length of the CDR3 is 13 residues. Germline assignment: CDR1 SNHLY and CDR2 FYNNEI. Trimming took off 6 bases at V and 5 bases at J, with 11 bases between the two ends. The CDR3 bases are TGTGCCAGCAGCCAAGGACAGTATCAGCCCCAGCATTTT. Translation: CASSQGQYQPQHF. The whole variable domain, remainder taken from reference TRBV2 and TRBJ1-5, is EPEVTQTPSHQVTQMGQEVILRCVPISNHLYFYWYRQILGQKVEFLVSFYNNEISEKSEIFDDQFSVERPDGSNFTLKIRSTKLEDSAMYFCASSQGQYQPQHFGDGTRLSIL.

This clonotype was seen ten or more times. The rearrangement uses TRBV5-1 and TRBJ2-7; 7 bases are a match to TRBD1. Germline V CDR1 and CDR2: SGHRS, YFSETQ. CDR3 length: 13 residues. Unmatched junction bases numbered 4, after V lost 4 bases and J lost 3 bases. For the CDR3, the DNA is TGCGCCAGCAGCCACCGACAGGGCTACGAGCAGTACTTC. This gives the protein CASSHRQGYEQYF. The variable domain in full, completed from reference TRBV5-1 and TRBJ2-7, reads KAGVTQTPRYLIKTRGQQVTLSCSPISGHRSVSWYQQTPGQGLQFLFEYFSETQRNKGNFPGRFSGRQFSNSRSEMNVSTLELGDSALYLCASSHRQGYEQYFGPGTRLTVT.

About this clonotype itself: A single base separates this from a much larger clone, so it may be a read error. The chain carries TRBV3-1 and TRBJ2-7; D may be TRBD1 or TRBD2 (5 bases each). This CDR3 region has 15 residues. Deletions cut 4 bases from V and 3 bases from J, with 16 bases between. The V gene's germline CDR1 is LGHDT and CDR2 YNNKEL (reference sequence). CDR3: CASSREGSRGYEQYF. CDR3 coding DNA: TGTGCCAGCAGCCGCGAGGGGAGTAGAGGCTACGAGCAGTACTTC.

In nucleotides, the CDR3 is TGTGCCAGTAGAACAGGGGTTTTGGGCAATCAGCCCCAGCATTTT. Amino acid sequence: CASRTGVLGNQPQHF. The chain is built from TRBV19 and TRBJ1-5; 7 bases are shared with TRBD1. Germline CDR1 is LNHDA and CDR2 is SQIVND (reference sequence). The CDR3 sequence is 15 residues long. With 6 bases clipped from V and 2 bases from J, the junction kept 7 bases outside the gene matches.

This clonotype has at least ten counts. V usage is TRBV18 and J usage is TRBJ2-3; perhaps TRBD1 as D (6 bases). This CDR3 contains 15 residues. From germline, CDR1 is KGHSH and CDR2 LQKENI. V was cut by 6 bases and J by 1 base, with 14 bases left in between. The CDR3 here is CASSPTRTGTDTQYF. CDR3 nucleotide sequence: TGTGCCAGCTCCCCCACCAGGACAGGCACAGATACGCAGTATTTT.

This clonotype has at least ten counts. The V gene is TRBV6-2 or TRBV6-3, the J gene TRBJ2-1; 10 nucleotides line up with TRBD2. J lost 4 bases, V lost 7 bases, and 7 bases had no gene match. The V gene's germline CDR1 is MNHEY and CDR2 SVGEGT. This CDR3 has 15 amino acids. CDR3 region: CASTGERGGYNEQFF. Written as DNA, the CDR3 is TGTGCCAGCACCGGGGAGCGGGGGGGGTACAATGAGCAGTTCTTC.

This clonotype was seen more than once but under ten times. This rearrangement joins TRBV20-1 to TRBJ1-1, with TRBD1 matching 7 bases. Trimming at V came to 4 bases and at J to 3 bases, leaving 8 bases not matched to a gene. This CDR3 has 14 amino acids. From germline, CDR1 is DFQATT and CDR2 SNEGSKA (reference sequence). The CDR3 nucleotides read TGCAGTGCTACCCCAGGGGGGGAGCACACTGAAGCTTTCTTT. It is translated as CSATPGGEHTEAFF.